In its sample, the clone carrying this T cell receptor beta chain was seen many times. The data originate from a study of T-cell reconstitution after alpha-beta-depleted transplantation in children. CDR1 and CDR2 (germline): DFQATT, SNEGSKA (reference sequence). The J segment lost 5 bases and the V segment lost 5 bases, leaving 6 bases of the junction unmatched. The CDR3 extends over 13 amino acids. Preparation of the TCRbeta library involved a method that used unique molecular identifiers. TCRdb analysed the PCR reads with MiXCR anew, one entry per CDR3 protein. The sample includes about 110,000 distinct CDR3 sequences, under 13% seen only once; the top ten take 8%.

The chain is built from TRBV20-1 and TRBJ1-2; the match to TRBD1 covers 9 bases. This clonotype was sampled from a human donor who donated a stem cell graft to a child with acute lymphoblastic leukemia. The starting material was PBMCs from the stem cell graft donor, obtained from the stem cell graft. CDR3 residues: CSAPGQGMYGYTF. CDR3 coding DNA: TGCAGTGCTCCAGGACAGGGGATGTATGGCTACACCTTC.